The clone carrying this T cell receptor (beta chain) was counted a single time. The data are from a study of blood T cell repertoires in COVID-19. The CDR3 extends over 13 amino acids. Trimming took 4 bases from V and 4 from J, leaving 7 bases between them. The cohort comprised adults aged roughly 18 to 100 years residing in approximately 25 US areas. Clinical history reported by participants formed the basis on which cohorts were assigned. Assay: immunoSEQ multiplex PCR; the TCRdb copy retains only in-frame clones and omits some. Of 250,000 to 300,000 clones in the sample, 84% were seen once. The specimen sequenced was PBMCs or T cells enriched from blood (not recorded which). The chain joins TRBV12-3 or TRBV12-4 to TRBJ2-2, with a weak D call TRBD2 (5 bases). This sequence was found in a man between 50 and 59 years old who had recovered from COVID-19. In DNA, the CDR3 is TGTGCCAGCAGTTCGGCGGGCACCGGGGAGCTGTTTTTT. Translated: CASSSAGTGELFF.